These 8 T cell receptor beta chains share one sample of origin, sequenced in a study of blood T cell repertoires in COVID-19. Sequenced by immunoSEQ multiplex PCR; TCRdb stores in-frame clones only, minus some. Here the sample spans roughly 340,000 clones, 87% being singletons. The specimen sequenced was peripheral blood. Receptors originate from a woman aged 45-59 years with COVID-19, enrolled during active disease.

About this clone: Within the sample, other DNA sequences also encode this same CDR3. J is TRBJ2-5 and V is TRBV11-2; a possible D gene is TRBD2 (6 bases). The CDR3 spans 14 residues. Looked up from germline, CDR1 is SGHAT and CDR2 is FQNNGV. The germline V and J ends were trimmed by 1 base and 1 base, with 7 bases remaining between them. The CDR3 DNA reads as TGTGCCAGCAGCTTAGCCGGGGGCCAAGAGACCCAGTACTTC. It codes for CASSLAGGQETQYF.

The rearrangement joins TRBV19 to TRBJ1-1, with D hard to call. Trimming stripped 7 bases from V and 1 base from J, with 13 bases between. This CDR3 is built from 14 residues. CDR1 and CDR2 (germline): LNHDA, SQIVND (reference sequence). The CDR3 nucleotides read TGTGCCAGTACGAGAATGACGGGGAACACTGAAGCTTTCTTT. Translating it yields CASTRMTGNTEAFF. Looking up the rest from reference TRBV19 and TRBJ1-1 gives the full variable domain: DGGITQSPKYLFRKEGQNVTLSCEQNLNHDAMYWYRQDPGQGLRLIYYSQIVNDFQKGDIAEGYSVSREKKESFPLTVTSAQKNPTAFYLCASTRMTGNTEAFFGQGTRLTVV.

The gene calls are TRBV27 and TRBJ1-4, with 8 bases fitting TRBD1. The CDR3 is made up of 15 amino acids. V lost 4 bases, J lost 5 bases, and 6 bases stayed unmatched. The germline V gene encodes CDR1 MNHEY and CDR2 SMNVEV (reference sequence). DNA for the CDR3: TGTGCCAGCAGTTCCCGACAGGGGAGAAATGAAAAACTGTTTTTT. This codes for CASSSRQGRNEKLFF. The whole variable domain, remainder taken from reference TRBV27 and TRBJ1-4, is EAQVTQNPRYLITVTGKKLTVTCSQNMNHEYMSWYRQDPGLGLRQIYYSMNVEVTDKGDVPEGYKVSRKEKRNFPLILESPSPNQTSLYFCASSSRQGRNEKLFFGSGTQLSVL.

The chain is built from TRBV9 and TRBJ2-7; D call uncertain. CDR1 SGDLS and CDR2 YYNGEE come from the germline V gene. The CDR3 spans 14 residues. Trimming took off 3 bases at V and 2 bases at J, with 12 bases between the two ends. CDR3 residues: CASSATSHPYEQYF. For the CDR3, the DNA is TGTGCCAGCAGCGCTACCTCCCACCCCTACGAGCAGTACTTC.

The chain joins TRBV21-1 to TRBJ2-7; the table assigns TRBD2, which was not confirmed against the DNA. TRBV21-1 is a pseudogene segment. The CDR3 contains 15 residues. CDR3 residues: CASSKEETGSYEQYF. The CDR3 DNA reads TGTGCCAGCAGCAAAGAAGAGACGGGGAGCTACGAGCAGTACTTC.

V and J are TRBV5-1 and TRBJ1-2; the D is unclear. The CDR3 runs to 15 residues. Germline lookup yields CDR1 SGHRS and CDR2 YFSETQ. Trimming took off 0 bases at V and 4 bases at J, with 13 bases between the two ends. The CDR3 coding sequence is TGCGCCAGCAGCTTGGTTGTTGGAGGGTCCTATGGCTACACCTTC. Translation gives CASSLVVGGSYGYTF.

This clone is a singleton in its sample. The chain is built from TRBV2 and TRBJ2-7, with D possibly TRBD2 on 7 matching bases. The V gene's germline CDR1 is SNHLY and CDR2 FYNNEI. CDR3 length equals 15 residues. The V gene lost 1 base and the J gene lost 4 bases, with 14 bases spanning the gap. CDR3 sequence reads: CASSEEMGGRYEQYF. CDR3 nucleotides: TGTGCCAGCAGTGAAGAGATGGGGGGGCGATACGAGCAGTACTTC. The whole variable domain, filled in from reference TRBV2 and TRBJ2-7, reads EPEVTQTPSHQVTQMGQEVILRCVPISNHLYFYWYRQILGQKVEFLVSFYNNEISEKSEIFDDQFSVERPDGSNFTLKIRSTKLEDSAMYFCASSEEMGGRYEQYFGPGTRLTVT.

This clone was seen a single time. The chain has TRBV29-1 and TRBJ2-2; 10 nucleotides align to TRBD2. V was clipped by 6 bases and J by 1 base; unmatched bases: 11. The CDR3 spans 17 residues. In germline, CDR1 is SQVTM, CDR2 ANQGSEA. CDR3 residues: CSVRPLAGDRNTGELFF. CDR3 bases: TGCAGCGTGAGGCCCCTAGCGGGAGATCGGAACACCGGGGAGCTGTTTTTT.